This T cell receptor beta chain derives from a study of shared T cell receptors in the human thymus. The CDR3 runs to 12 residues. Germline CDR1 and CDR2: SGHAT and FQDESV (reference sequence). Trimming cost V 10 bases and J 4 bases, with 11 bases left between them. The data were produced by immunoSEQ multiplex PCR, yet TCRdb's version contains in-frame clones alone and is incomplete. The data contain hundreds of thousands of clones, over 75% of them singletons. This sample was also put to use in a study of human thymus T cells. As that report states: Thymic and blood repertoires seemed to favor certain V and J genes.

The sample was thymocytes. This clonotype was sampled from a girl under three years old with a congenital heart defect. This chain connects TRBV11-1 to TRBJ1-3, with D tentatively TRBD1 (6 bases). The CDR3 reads CATTGTGNTIYF. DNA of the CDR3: TGTGCCACCACCGGGACAGGAAACACCATATATTTT. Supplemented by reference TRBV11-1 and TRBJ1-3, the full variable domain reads EAEVAQSPRYKITEKSQAVAFWCDPISGHATLYWYRQILGQGPELLVQFQDESVVDDSQLPKDRFSAERLKGVDSTLKIQPAELGDSAMYLCATTGTGNTIYFGEGSWLTVV.